Each of the 15 T cell receptor beta chains below was sequenced from the same sample in a study of cytomegalovirus exposure and HLA in healthy donors. The table came from immunoSEQ multiplex PCR; TCRdb's copy has only in-frame clones and leaves some out. The table includes under 75,000 clones, approximately 86% detected once. Sample: PBMCs. These receptors originate from a man aged 30 to 45 in good health and CMV-seronegative.

The chain couples TRBV18 to TRBJ1-5; 8 nucleotides agree with TRBD1. With 6 bases clipped from V and 1 base from J, the junction kept 8 bases outside the gene matches. In germline, CDR1 is KGHSH, CDR2 LQKENI. CDR3 length equals 16 residues. The CDR3 nucleotides are TGTGCCAGCTCGCCAACGACAGGGGCCAGCAATCAGCCCCAGCATTTT. This sequence encodes CASSPTTGASNQPQHF.

This chain connects TRBV7-3 to TRBJ2-7; 8 bases align to TRBD1. The trim removed 5 bases at V and 5 bases at J, leaving 8 bases unmatched. The CDR3 is made up of 14 amino acids. Germline lookup yields CDR1 SGHTA and CDR2 FQGTGA. CDR3 DNA sequence: TGTGCCAGCAGCACCACAGGGGGGATCAACGAGCAGTACTTC. It is translated as CASSTTGGINEQYF.

V gene TRBV5-1 combines with J gene TRBJ2-5; D perhaps matches TRBD2 (5 bases). The CDR3 loop spans 14 amino acids. Germline V lookup: CDR1 SGHRS, CDR2 YFSETQ. The germline V and J ends were trimmed by 0 bases and 4 bases, with 10 bases remaining between them. The CDR3 nucleotides read TGCGCCAGCAGCTTGGGCCCTAGCAGAGAGACCCAGTACTTC. Its translation: CASSLGPSRETQYF.

The gene calls are TRBV4-1 and TRBJ2-5; D perhaps matches TRBD1 (7 bases). V lost 4 bases, J lost 4 bases, and 16 bases lay in between. The CDR3 totals 15 residues. CDR1 is MGHRA and CDR2 is YSYEKL in the germline V gene. The chain's CDR3 is CASSLKSQGGETQYF. CDR3 DNA sequence: TGCGCCAGCAGCCTCAAGAGTCAGGGGGGAGAGACCCAGTACTTC.

The CDR3 sequence: CASSSGLGLARLFF. In DNA, the CDR3 is TGTGCCAGCAGCTCGGGATTAGGACTAGCCCGTTTGTTCTTC. The gene calls are TRBV7-3 and TRBJ2-1; 8 nucleotides align to TRBD2. This CDR3 is 14 amino acids long. The V gene end was trimmed by 4 bases and the J gene end by 15 bases; junction bases not matched to a gene: 14. The V gene's germline CDR1 is SGHTA and CDR2 FQGTGA.

V is TRBV7-2 and J is TRBJ2-3; 7 nucleotides line up with TRBD1. The trim removed 5 bases at V and 4 bases at J, leaving 6 bases unmatched. CDR3 length equals 14 residues. The V gene's germline CDR1 is SGHTA and CDR2 FQGNSA. The CDR3 loop is CASSTDRPPDTQYF. The CDR3 nucleotides read TGTGCCAGCAGCACGGACAGGCCCCCAGATACGCAGTATTTT.

The gene calls are TRBV5-4 and TRBJ1-1; a weak D match, TRBD1 (5 bases). The V end was cut by 5 bases, the J end by 5 bases, with 16 bases between. This CDR3 is built from 14 residues. The germline V gene has CDR1 SGHNT and CDR2 YYREEE (reference sequence). The CDR3 loop is CASSLRQGRTEAFF. The CDR3 nucleotides read TGTGCCAGCAGTCTTAGGCAGGGTCGAACTGAAGCTTTCTTT. The variable domain in full, completed from reference TRBV5-4 and TRBJ1-1, reads ETGVTQSPTHLIKTRGQQVTLRCSSQSGHNTVSWYQQALGQGPQFIFQYYREEENGRGNFPPRFSGLQFPNYSSELNVNALELDDSALYLCASSLRQGRTEAFFGQGTRLTVV.

The rearrangement links TRBV9 to TRBJ1-2; TRBD1 aligns across 8 bases. The CDR3 covers 18 residues. The V and J ends lost 3 bases and 2 bases, in that order; junction bases with no gene match: 15. Germline CDR1 reads SGDLS; CDR2 reads YYNGEE. The CDR3 region has the DNA TGTGCCAGCAGCGAAAAAGACAGGGGAAGTGAGGGGAACTATGGCTACACCTTC. Translating gives CASSEKDRGSEGNYGYTF.

V usage is TRBV5-5 and J usage is TRBJ2-1, with 8 bases identical to TRBD2. The CDR3 spans 17 residues. Germline values: CDR1 SGHKS, CDR2 YYEKEE (reference sequence). V lost 2 bases and J lost 2; bases outside the gene matches: 9. DNA for the CDR3: TGTGCCAGCAGCTTAAGATCTAGCGGGCCGGCCTACAATGAGCAGTTCTTC. Protein product: CASSLRSSGPAYNEQFF.

V is TRBV5-1 and J is TRBJ2-3; D not resolved. From germline, CDR1 is SGHRS and CDR2 YFSETQ. Trimming took 0 bases from V and 5 from J, leaving 10 bases between them. The CDR3 loop spans 14 amino acids. Here the CDR3 DNA reads TGCGCCAGCAGCTTGGATGCAGGTAGAGATACGCAGTATTTT. This sequence encodes CASSLDAGRDTQYF.

J is TRBJ2-1 and V is TRBV28, with 10 positions matching TRBD2. V shed 3 bases and J 1 base; nucleotides not matched to a gene: 3. This CDR3 spans 16 amino acids. CDR1 and CDR2 (germline): MDHEN, SYDVKM. The CDR3 sequence is CASSLISGGSYNEQFF. CDR3 nucleotide sequence: TGTGCCAGCAGTTTGATTAGCGGGGGGTCCTACAATGAGCAGTTCTTC.

This clone showed up just a few times. In the same sample, other DNA sequences code for this CDR3. CDR3 sequence reads: CASSVQGGSNQPQHF. For the CDR3, the DNA is TGTGCCAGCAGTGTGCAGGGAGGAAGCAATCAGCCCCAGCATTTT. V and J are TRBV2 and TRBJ1-5, with D perhaps TRBD1 (5 bases). Germline V gives CDR1 SNHLY, CDR2 FYNNEI. The CDR3 sequence is 15 residues long. V was shortened by 4 bases and J by 1 base, with 11 bases between the two germline ends.

The table lists this clone with a few counts. V and J are TRBV7-8 and TRBJ1-2; the match to TRBD1 covers 11 bases. This CDR3 is built from 16 residues. V lost 4 bases, J lost 2 bases, and 6 bases stayed unmatched. The germline CDR1 and CDR2 sequences are SGHVS and FQNEAQ. Written as DNA, the CDR3 is TGTGCCAGCAGCTCTGAACGGGACAGGGGGAACTATGGCTACACCTTC. Translation gives CASSSERDRGNYGYTF.

This clone was recorded only once. The rearrangement joins TRBV28 to TRBJ2-1; 11 nucleotides line up with TRBD2. Germline loops: CDR1 MDHEN, CDR2 SYDVKM. Trimming took 3 bases from V and 7 from J; bases not matched to a gene: 5. There are 15 residues in the CDR3. The CDR3 nucleotides are TGTGCCAGCAGTTTCGCTAGCGGGGGGATTAATGAGCAGTTCTTC. Translation: CASSFASGGINEQFF. Filled out from reference TRBV28 and TRBJ2-1, the complete variable domain reads DVKVTQSSRYLVKRTGEKVFLECVQDMDHENMFWYRQDPGLGLRLIYFSYDVKMKEKGDIPEGYSVSREKKERFSLILESASTNQTSMYLCASSFASGGINEQFFGPGTRLTVL.

This rearrangement joins TRBV5-1 to TRBJ1-4; 11 positions agree with TRBD1. V gave up 4 bases and J gave up 7 bases; unmatched junction bases: 6. Germline assignment: CDR1 SGHRS and CDR2 YFSETQ. The CDR3 is 15 residues long. CDR3 amino acids: CASSGQGAVAEKLFF. CDR3 nucleotides: TGCGCCAGCAGCGGACAGGGGGCGGTAGCTGAAAAACTGTTTTTT.